This passage covers 20 T cell receptor beta chains from one sample sequenced in a study of T cells in Graves' hyperthyroidism and ophthalmopathy. It was RNA transcripts that yielded the amplified TCR beta CDR3 regions. The study used the HTBI primer set for a first-round RT-PCR of the TCR CDR3. TCRdb re-derived calls from the multiplex PCR reads in MiXCR, one entry per CDR3 protein. Among hundreds of thousands of distinct CDR3 sequences listed, less than 45% were seen once. Material: peripheral blood or thyroid tissue (not recorded which). Every receptor here comes from an adult man with Graves' disease, either hyperthyroidism or ophthalmopathy (not recorded which).

In regard to this clonotype: This could be a read error, since a much larger clone is one nucleotide away. This sequence joins TRBV2 and TRBJ1-5; tentative D call: TRBD1 (5 bases). The CDR3 runs 15 residues. In germline, CDR1 is SNHLY, CDR2 FYNNEI. The CDR3 loop is CAISSGAEREQPQHF. Written as DNA, the CDR3 is TGTGCCATCAGTTCCGGGGCCGAAAGGGAACAGCCCCAGCATTTT.

Notes on this clonotype: One junction end disagrees with the germline gene, perhaps due to a read error. The chain recombines TRBV10-3 with TRBJ2-5; 11 positions agree with TRBD2. CDR1 and CDR2 from the germline V gene are ENHRY and SYGVKD. The CDR3 runs to 20 residues. CDR3: CATSDPGGTGLAGGKETQYF. DNA of the CDR3: TGTGCCACCAGTGACCCTGGGGGGACAGGGCTAGCGGGAGGTAAAGAGACCCAGTACTTC.

The CDR3 region is CASSEGQQPNQPQHF. Here the CDR3 DNA reads TGTGCCAGCAGTGAAGGACAGCAGCCAAATCAGCCCCAGCATTTT. This chain links TRBV6-1 with TRBJ1-5; maybe TRBD1 (5 bases). The CDR3 runs to 15 residues. The germline gives CDR1 MNHNS, CDR2 SASEGT. Trimming took off 1 base at V and 4 bases at J, with 11 bases between the two ends.

In this sample, this clonotype turned up a few times. This clone may be a read error of a much larger clone one base away. The rearrangement uses TRBV10-3 and TRBJ1-6; 8 nucleotides match TRBD1. This CDR3 contains 15 residues. Germline V gives CDR1 ENHRY, CDR2 SYGVKD. V shed 5 bases, J shed 9 bases, and the junction held 9 bases outside the gene matches. The CDR3 nucleotides read TGTGCCATCAGTCCGAGGACAGGGTGGAGTTCACCCCTCCACTTT. Residues: CAISPRTGWSSPLHF.

The chain recombines TRBV20-1 with TRBJ2-7, with 7 bases fitting TRBD1. Germline V gives CDR1 DFQATT, CDR2 SNEGSKA (reference sequence). V gave up 6 bases and J gave up 3 bases; unmatched junction bases: 14. The CDR3 is 15 residues long. The CDR3 reads CSAHLPGGKGYEQYF. The CDR3 nucleotides are TGCAGTGCCCACCTCCCAGGGGGAAAGGGCTACGAGCAGTACTTC.

This clonotype was observed at least ten times. The V call is TRBV7-9, the J call TRBJ2-7; no firm D call. Germline V lookup: CDR1 SEHNR, CDR2 FQNEAQ (reference sequence). CDR3 length: 12 residues. Trimming removed 0 bases at V and 2 bases at J, with 2 bases between. The CDR3 sequence: CASSLAAYEQYF. The CDR3 DNA is TGTGCCAGCAGCTTAGCCGCCTACGAGCAGTACTTC.

This clonotype was seen once. A read error may explain this, as a much larger clone is one base away. The chain uses TRBV6-1 and TRBJ1-1; D not certain. CDR1 and CDR2 (germline): MNHNS, SASEGT. The CDR3 length is 14 residues. Trimming stripped 6 bases from V and 4 bases from J, with 15 bases between. The CDR3 reads CASSSRGAGTEAFF. The CDR3 bases are TGTGCCAGCAGCTCACGGGGTGCGGGCACTGAAGCTTTCTTT.

This clonotype was seen a handful of times. The chain employs TRBV7-9 and TRBJ1-2, with D perhaps TRBD1 (6 bases). Trimming pared 4 bases from V and 6 bases from J, leaving 15 bases between. The germline V gene has CDR1 SEHNR and CDR2 FQNEAQ (reference sequence). This CDR3 contains 14 residues. The DNA of the CDR3 is TGTGCCAGCAGCTATCTGGGGGGCGCGGATGGCTACACCTTC. As protein: CASSYLGGADGYTF.

The rearrangement links TRBV7-9 to TRBJ1-1, with D possibly TRBD1 on 6 matching bases. From germline, CDR1 is SEHNR and CDR2 FQNEAQ (reference sequence). This CDR3 contains 18 residues. V gave up 5 bases and J gave up 0 bases, with 22 bases separating them. The DNA of the CDR3 is TGTGCCAGCAGCCAAGAGTCCCTCTTAGGACAGCTGAACACTGAAGCTTTCTTT. Amino acid sequence: CASSQESLLGQLNTEAFF.

As for this clonotype: A much larger clone differs by one base, so this may be a read error. This chain connects TRBV20-1 to TRBJ1-5; 7 nucleotides match TRBD1. The CDR3 covers 14 residues. Germline V gene sequence: CDR1 DFQATT, CDR2 SNEGSKA (reference sequence). J gave up 1 base and V 1 base, and 1 base lay outside the gene matches. CDR3 protein: CSARAGQSNQPQHF. For the CDR3, the DNA is TGCAGTGCTAGAGCGGGACAGAGCAATCAGCCCCAGCATTTT.

This clonotype was seen a handful of times. CDR3 amino acids: CSARDWYNSLTYEQYF. The CDR3 region has the DNA TGCAGTGCTAGAGATTGGTATAACAGCCTGACCTACGAGCAGTACTTC. This chain joins TRBV20-1 and TRBJ2-7; no clear D gene. The V end was cut by 0 bases, the J end by 2 bases, with 17 bases between. CDR3 length equals 16 residues. The germline V gene encodes CDR1 DFQATT and CDR2 SNEGSKA (reference sequence).

This clonotype was seen only a few times. The rearrangement joins TRBV6-4 to TRBJ1-2; D not resolved. The CDR3 loop spans 15 amino acids. V was shortened by 4 bases and J by 4 bases, with 16 bases between the two germline ends. Per germline, CDR1 MRHNA and CDR2 SNTAGT. The CDR3 coding sequence is TGTGCCAGCAGTGGCCCCCCAGGCGGGCCCTATGGCTACACCTTC. Its protein is CASSGPPGGPYGYTF.

This clonotype turned up a few times. The chain is built from TRBV9 and TRBJ2-5; 7 bases are a match to TRBD1. V lost 4 bases to trimming and J lost 5 bases; unmatched junction nucleotides: 2. Germline CDR1 and CDR2: SGDLS and YYNGEE. The CDR3 loop spans 12 amino acids. CDR3 amino acids: CASSNRGETQYF. CDR3 nucleotides: TGTGCCAGCAGCAACAGGGGTGAGACCCAGTACTTC. Based on the CDR3 plus reference TRBV9 and TRBJ2-5, the full variable domain is DSGVTQTPKHLITATGQRVTLRCSPRSGDLSVYWYQQSLDQGLQFLIQYYNGEERAKGNILERFSAQQFPDLHSELNLSSLELGDSALYFCASSNRGETQYFGPGTRLLVL.

There are a few counts of this clonotype. This chain uses TRBV6-1 with TRBJ1-2; no definite D call. The CDR3 covers 14 residues. With 5 bases removed from V and 7 bases from J, the gap between germline ends came to 17 bases. In germline, CDR1 is MNHNS, CDR2 SASEGT. The CDR3 is CASSYGREAAGYTF. CDR3 DNA sequence: TGTGCCAGCAGTTACGGGCGGGAGGCTGCTGGCTACACCTTC.

Regarding this clonotype: Given a much more abundant clone one base away, this may be a read error. V usage is TRBV7-1 and J usage is TRBJ1-6, with unresolved D. TRBV7-1 qualifies as an ORF whose function is uncertain. CDR3 length equals 15 residues. The germline V and J ends were trimmed by 5 bases and 5 bases, with 13 bases remaining between them. This CDR3 reads CASSPLGPDNSPLHF. The CDR3 DNA follows: TGTGCCAGCAGCCCCCTAGGCCCGGATAATTCACCCCTCCACTTT.

The chain links TRBV25-1 to TRBJ1-5, with 8 bases matching TRBD1. The CDR3 has 14 amino acids. The trim removed 6 bases at V and 7 bases at J, leaving 8 bases unmatched. Germline loops: CDR1 MGHDK, CDR2 SYGVNS. CDR3 sequence (DNA): TGTGCCAGCAGGGACAGGGTTGGTATCCAGCCCCAGCATTTT. Protein sequence: CASRDRVGIQPQHF.

This clonotype has at least ten counts. This sequence joins TRBV24-1 and TRBJ1-5, with D hard to call. Germline CDR1 is KGHDR and CDR2 is SFDVKD. CDR3 size: 14 residues. Trimming stripped 0 bases from V and 6 bases from J, with 8 bases between. CDR3 in DNA: TGTGCCACCAGTGATTTGTCAAACAGTCAGCCCCAGCATTTT. Protein product: CATSDLSNSQPQHF.

The rearrangement uses TRBV10-3 and TRBJ1-5; D gene uncertain. Trimming cost V 4 bases and J 0 bases, with 7 bases left between them. Germline values: CDR1 ENHRY, CDR2 SYGVKD. This CDR3 is built from 14 residues. The CDR3 DNA follows: TGTGCCATCAGTGCTCAAATTAGCAATCAGCCCCAGCATTTT. Amino acid sequence: CAISAQISNQPQHF.

This chain joins TRBV2 and TRBJ2-7; tentatively, D is TRBD2 (6 bases). Germline values: CDR1 SNHLY, CDR2 FYNNEI. V lost 6 bases, J lost 5 bases, and 11 bases lay in between. The CDR3 covers 12 residues. The CDR3 nucleotides read TGTGCCAGCAGGGGGGGTTTTCACGAGCAGTACTTC. Amino acids: CASRGGFHEQYF. The full variable domain, with the rest looked up from reference TRBV2 and TRBJ2-7, is EPEVTQTPSHQVTQMGQEVILRCVPISNHLYFYWYRQILGQKVEFLVSFYNNEISEKSEIFDDQFSVERPDGSNFTLKIRSTKLEDSAMYFCASRGGFHEQYFGPGTRLTVT.

The chain has TRBV13 and TRBJ1-5, with 9 bases that match TRBD1. This CDR3 spans 15 amino acids. Germline CDR1 reads PRHDT; CDR2 reads FYEKMQ (reference sequence). Trimming removed 5 bases from V and 4 bases from J; junction bases left unmatched: 6. The CDR3 loop is CASSKTGGVNQPQHF. DNA for the CDR3: TGTGCCAGCAGCAAAACAGGGGGCGTTAATCAGCCCCAGCATTTT.